These 18 T cell receptor beta chains were sequenced from one sample in a study of blood T cell repertoires in COVID-19. The table came from immunoSEQ multiplex PCR; TCRdb's copy has only in-frame clones and leaves some out. The table has about 200,000 clones, almost 85% seen once; the top ten hold approximately 16%. Source material: PBMCs or T cells enriched from blood (not recorded which). These receptors came from a man aged 35 to 55 who had recovered from COVID-19.

The chain carries TRBV5-4 and TRBJ1-4, with TRBD1 matching over 9 bases. The CDR3 totals 15 residues. V lost 3 bases and J lost 8; bases outside the gene matches: 8. Germline CDR1 SGHNT, CDR2 YYREEE (reference sequence). The CDR3 region has the DNA TGTGCCAGCAGCTCCACAGGGGGCAGGCAGGAAAAACTGTTTTTT. Its translation: CASSSTGGRQEKLFF.

The rearrangement links TRBV19 to TRBJ2-7; TRBD1 is a possible D gene (6 bases). V lost 4 bases and J 2 bases, leaving 12 bases between the germline ends. This CDR3 spans 14 amino acids. Germline V gene data show CDR1 as LNHDA and CDR2 as SQIVND (reference sequence). The CDR3 DNA reads as TGTGCCAGTAGTAATGGACAGAGGGCCTACGAGCAGTACTTC. Amino acids: CASSNGQRAYEQYF.

This clone was observed a few times. The J gene is TRBJ1-4, the V gene TRBV28, with 9 nucleotides matching TRBD1. The CDR3 is made up of 17 amino acids. The germline CDR1 and CDR2 sequences are MDHEN and SYDVKM. V shed 5 bases and J 0 bases; nucleotides not matched to a gene: 7. The CDR3 sequence is CASSPFRQGATNEKLFF. DNA of the CDR3: TGTGCCAGCAGTCCATTCCGACAGGGGGCAACTAATGAAAAACTGTTTTTT.

Written as DNA, the CDR3 is TGCGCCAGCAGCCTCTTGAGGGATGACACTGAAGCTTTCTTT. Its translation is CASSLLRDDTEAFF. The chain links TRBV4-1 to TRBJ1-1; D ambiguous. The CDR3 loop spans 14 amino acids. With 4 bases removed from V and 3 bases from J, the gap between germline ends came to 12 bases. Germline CDR1 MGHRA, CDR2 YSYEKL.

The chain couples TRBV30 to TRBJ1-5; 7 nucleotides align to TRBD1. There are 14 residues in the CDR3. Per the germline V gene, CDR1 is GTSNPN and CDR2 is SVGIG (reference sequence). Unmatched junction bases numbered 6, after V lost 0 bases and J lost 7 bases. The CDR3 bases are TGTGCCTGGAGTGTACAACAGGGGAACCAGCCCCAGCATTTT. It codes for CAWSVQQGNQPQHF.

This chain uses TRBV5-1 with TRBJ1-4, with 9 bases matching TRBD1. J gave up 8 bases and V 4 bases, and 6 bases lay outside the gene matches. The germline V gene has CDR1 SGHRS and CDR2 YFSETQ. The CDR3 extends over 14 amino acids. CDR3 nucleotides: TGCGCCAGCAGCCCCGGGACAGGGATAGAAAAACTGTTTTTT. The encoded protein is CASSPGTGIEKLFF.

This clone was found a few times. V and J are TRBV28 and TRBJ1-2, with D tentatively TRBD1 (5 bases). Germline CDR1 reads MDHEN; CDR2 reads SYDVKM. CDR3 length equals 15 residues. Trimming stripped 3 bases from V and 8 bases from J, with 19 bases between. The CDR3 reads CASSFGAGIFVGYTF. CDR3 nucleotide sequence: TGTGCCAGCAGTTTTGGAGCAGGGATTTTTGTAGGCTACACCTTC.

The chain joins TRBV3-1 (or the pseudogene TRBV3-2) to TRBJ2-7, with 11 bases aligning to TRBD2. Germline trimming cut 2 bases from V and 0 bases from J; bases unmatched to any gene: 6. The CDR3 runs 17 residues. The germline V gene encodes CDR1 LGHDT and CDR2 YNNKEL (reference sequence). DNA for the CDR3: TGTGCCAGCAGCCAACTTACTAGCGGGGGCAGCTCCTACGAGCAGTACTTC. Its translation: CASSQLTSGGSSYEQYF.

The chain is built from TRBV7-6 and TRBJ1-1; 7 bases fit TRBD1. The germline gives CDR1 SGHVS, CDR2 FNYEAQ. The length of the CDR3 is 15 residues. Trimming took 5 bases from V and 3 from J; bases not matched to a gene: 9. Written as DNA, the CDR3 is TGTGCCAGCAGCGCCTTACAGGGGCTGTACACTGAAGCTTTCTTT. It encodes CASSALQGLYTEAFF.

This chain joins TRBV18 and TRBJ1-5; no firm D call. The germline gives CDR1 KGHSH, CDR2 LQKENI. Trimming took off 3 bases at V and 6 bases at J, with 18 bases between the two ends. The CDR3 has 16 residues. This CDR3 is CASSPGQARVSQPQHF. CDR3 bases: TGTGCCAGCTCACCCGGCCAAGCCCGGGTTAGTCAGCCCCAGCATTTT.

This chain connects TRBV18 to TRBJ1-2, with D hard to call. Germline V lookup: CDR1 KGHSH, CDR2 LQKENI. The CDR3 length is 13 residues. Trimming took 6 bases from V and 4 from J, leaving 12 bases between them. Here the CDR3 reads CASSAGRGYGYTF. DNA for the CDR3: TGTGCCAGCTCGGCAGGACGGGGCTATGGCTACACCTTC.

The V gene is TRBV5-1, the J gene TRBJ2-5, with D possibly TRBD2 on 6 matching bases. This CDR3 is built from 13 residues. The V end was cut by 6 bases, the J end by 2 bases, with 11 bases between. Germline lookup yields CDR1 SGHRS and CDR2 YFSETQ. In nucleotides, the CDR3 is TGCGCCAGCAACCTAGGGACTCAAGAGACCCAGTACTTC. Its translation: CASNLGTQETQYF.

The CDR3 spells CASSLAGSEKLFF. CDR3 nucleotide sequence: TGTGCCAGCAGCTTGGCGGGGTCCGAAAAACTGTTTTTT. J is TRBJ1-4 and V is TRBV5-6, with D uncertain. This CDR3 region has 13 residues. The germline V gene encodes CDR1 SGHDT and CDR2 YYEEEE. The V and J ends lost 0 bases and 8 bases respectively, with 8 bases between them.

The chain uses TRBV18 and TRBJ1-2; the D is unclear. Germline loops: CDR1 KGHSH, CDR2 LQKENI. The V end lost 2 bases, the J end lost 2 bases, and 9 bases lay between the germline ends. This CDR3 comprises 14 residues. CDR3 sequence: CASSPNRENYGYTF. The CDR3, as DNA: TGTGCCAGCTCACCAAACAGAGAAAACTATGGCTACACCTTC.

V is TRBV9 and J is TRBJ1-2; 8 bases map to TRBD1. The V gene end was trimmed by 0 bases and the J gene end by 3 bases; junction bases not matched to a gene: 1. Germline-derived CDR1 and CDR2 are SGDLS and YYNGEE. The CDR3 loop spans 14 amino acids. CDR3 protein: CASSVGGQDYGYTF. In nucleotides, the CDR3 is TGTGCCAGCAGCGTAGGGGGACAGGACTATGGCTACACCTTC.

The CDR3 here is CASSPTDREAFF. The CDR3 nucleotides read TGTGCCAGCAGCCCCACTGACAGGGAAGCTTTCTTT. The V and J genes are TRBV9 and TRBJ1-1; a possible D gene is TRBD1 (6 bases). Germline CDR1 SGDLS, CDR2 YYNGEE. This CDR3 is built from 12 residues. Trimming removed 4 bases at V and 8 bases at J, with 12 bases between.

The V gene is TRBV5-1, the J gene TRBJ2-1; maybe TRBD1 (5 bases). Trimming shortened V by 4 bases and J by 0 bases, and 11 bases separated the two germline ends. Germline V lookup: CDR1 SGHRS, CDR2 YFSETQ. CDR3 length: 15 residues. The CDR3 region is CASSDSLGSYNEQFF. As DNA, the CDR3 is TGCGCCAGCAGCGACAGTTTAGGCTCCTACAATGAGCAGTTCTTC.

The chain combines TRBV4-3 with TRBJ2-5; 16 bases align to TRBD2. J gave up 4 bases and V 1 base, and 6 bases lay outside the gene matches. CDR3 length: 18 residues. Germline lookup yields CDR1 LGHNA and CDR2 YSLEER. The CDR3 loop is CASSQVPGLAGGRETQYF. The CDR3 bases are TGCGCCAGCAGCCAAGTCCCGGGACTAGCGGGGGGGCGAGAGACCCAGTACTTC.